Following are 22 T cell receptor beta chains from one sample sequenced in a study of regulatory T cells in long-lasting Graves disease. HTBI primers from iRepertoire and Arm-PCR of CDR3 regions yielded the TCR beta libraries. MiXCR, run by TCRdb on the multiplex PCR reads, gives a single entry per CDR3 protein. The table lists some 560,000 distinct CDR3 sequences, roughly a sixth of them singletons. Time point specified: newly diagnosed GD, antithyroid drugs for less than 3 months. From RNA extracted from PBMCs, the TCR library was made. These data were likewise used in another study, on T cells in Graves' hyperthyroidism and ophthalmopathy.

Sequencing was performed on peripheral blood mononuclear cells (PBMCs), taken at new diagnosis, from a patient treated with antithyroid drugs. The origin of the receptors is a woman aged 35-60 years with Graves disease.

This clonotype was detected ten times or more. The rearrangement joins TRBV6-2 or TRBV6-3 to TRBJ1-5; D gene unclear. The CDR3 consists of 15 residues. Trimming left V 10 bases short and J 1 base short, with 17 bases between. In germline, CDR1 is MNHEY, CDR2 SVGEGT. The CDR3 sequence is CATFFAPGSNQPQHF. The CDR3 nucleotides read TGTGCCACCTTTTTTGCCCCGGGGAGCAATCAGCCCCAGCATTTT.

In its sample, this clonotype was seen a few times. The chain joins TRBV28 to TRBJ1-1; D is undetermined. The V gene's germline CDR1 is MDHEN and CDR2 SYDVKM. V lost 3 bases and J 6 bases, leaving 14 bases between the germline ends. The CDR3 length is 14 residues. The CDR3 spells CASSLAPVQPEAFF. The DNA for the CDR3 is TGTGCCAGCAGTTTGGCGCCAGTACAACCTGAAGCTTTCTTT.

The CDR3 here is CASSGTGLETQYF. For the CDR3, the DNA is TGCGCCAGCAGCGGGACAGGGTTAGAGACCCAGTACTTC. The gene calls are TRBV5-1 and TRBJ2-5, with 9 bases matching TRBD1. The CDR3 is 13 amino acids. The J segment lost 4 bases and the V segment lost 4 bases, leaving 2 bases of the junction unmatched. Germline values: CDR1 SGHRS, CDR2 YFSETQ.

This clonotype has at least ten counts. This chain joins TRBV5-1 and TRBJ2-5; TRBD1 matches at 9 bases. The CDR3 runs 14 residues. Germline V lookup: CDR1 SGHRS, CDR2 YFSETQ. V trimming: 4 bases; J trimming: 2 bases; junction bases outside the gene matches: 3. Here the CDR3 reads CASSPDRGQETQYF. In nucleotides, the CDR3 is TGCGCCAGCAGCCCCGACAGGGGGCAAGAGACCCAGTACTTC.

The chain joins TRBV13 to TRBJ2-6; D is perhaps TRBD2 (6 bases). The CDR3 has 16 residues. The V end was cut by 4 bases, the J end by 4 bases, with 14 bases between. Germline V lookup: CDR1 PRHDT, CDR2 FYEKMQ (reference sequence). CDR3 DNA: TGTGCCAGCAGCTCTGCGGGGTTCTCCGGGGCCAACGTCCTGACTTTC. Translated, it gives CASSSAGFSGANVLTF.

This clonotype came up many times. The chain combines TRBV6-1 with TRBJ1-5; the match to TRBD1 covers 8 bases. With V trimmed by 9 bases and J by 2 bases, 6 bases remained unmatched. Germline V gene data show CDR1 as MNHNS and CDR2 as SASEGT. This CDR3 contains 14 residues. The CDR3 region is CASDRGAGNQPQHF. The CDR3 nucleotides read TGTGCCAGTGACAGGGGCGCAGGCAATCAGCCCCAGCATTTT.

This clonotype was observed many times. The J gene is TRBJ2-3, the V gene TRBV5-5; 7 bases fit TRBD2. V lost 3 bases, J lost 2 bases, and 6 bases stayed unmatched. The CDR3 has 15 residues. Germline lookup yields CDR1 SGHKS and CDR2 YYEKEE (reference sequence). For the CDR3, the DNA is TGTGCCAGCAGCTGGGAGGGACTGTACACAGATACGCAGTATTTT. Translated, it gives CASSWEGLYTDTQYF.

V usage is TRBV13 and J usage is TRBJ2-7; possible D gene TRBD1, 7 bases. The CDR3 has 15 residues. Germline CDR1 PRHDT, CDR2 FYEKMQ (reference sequence). Trimming left V 0 bases short and J 2 bases short, with 11 bases between. The CDR3: CASSLGRDSPYEQYF. The CDR3 DNA reads TGTGCCAGCAGCTTAGGGCGGGACAGCCCCTACGAGCAGTACTTC. The whole variable domain, remainder taken from reference TRBV13 and TRBJ2-7, is AAGVIQSPRHLIKEKRETATLKCYPIPRHDTVYWYQQGPGQDPQFLISFYEKMQSDKGSIPDRFSAQQFSDYHSELNMSSLELGDSALYFCASSLGRDSPYEQYFGPGTRLTVT.

This chain links TRBV14 with TRBJ2-3; possible D gene TRBD1, 5 bases. The CDR3 consists of 15 residues. The ends were cut back, 4 bases at V and 2 bases at J, with 13 bases in the middle. Looked up from germline, CDR1 is SGHDN and CDR2 is FVKESK. CDR3: CASSPHLGDTDTQYF. The DNA of the CDR3 is TGTGCCAGCAGCCCTCACTTAGGGGACACAGATACGCAGTATTTT.

This clonotype has at least ten counts. The genes are TRBV2 and TRBJ1-2; 9 bases align to TRBD1. With V trimmed by 10 bases and J by 4 bases, 4 bases remained unmatched. The CDR3 runs 12 residues. The germline V gene has CDR1 SNHLY and CDR2 FYNNEI. This CDR3 is CATGQGVYGYTF. As DNA, the CDR3 is TGTGCCACGGGACAGGGAGTCTATGGCTACACCTTC.

This clonotype has at least ten counts. The CDR3 region is CASSSDPSGQSYEQYF. The CDR3 DNA is TGCGCCAGCAGCTCCGATCCATCGGGACAGTCCTACGAGCAGTACTTC. The chain joins TRBV5-1 to TRBJ2-7; 7 bases fit TRBD1. The CDR3 spans 16 residues. The germline V gene has CDR1 SGHRS and CDR2 YFSETQ. V gave up 3 bases and J gave up 1 base; unmatched junction bases: 10. Full variable domain (rest looked up from reference TRBV5-1 and TRBJ2-7): KAGVTQTPRYLIKTRGQQVTLSCSPISGHRSVSWYQQTPGQGLQFLFEYFSETQRNKGNFPGRFSGRQFSNSRSEMNVSTLELGDSALYLCASSSDPSGQSYEQYFGPGTRLTVT.

V gene TRBV12-3 or TRBV12-4 combines with J gene TRBJ2-1, with 7 positions matching TRBD1. The CDR3 totals 14 residues. V shed 5 bases and J 13 bases; nucleotides not matched to a gene: 14. CDR3 residues: CASSLGQLQETQFF. The CDR3 DNA is TGTGCCAGCAGTCTGGGACAGCTCCAAGAGACCCAGTTCTTC.

This clonotype was seen ten or more times. V and J are TRBV5-1 and TRBJ1-2; D is undetermined. Germline V gene sequence: CDR1 SGHRS, CDR2 YFSETQ. V lost 1 base to trimming and J lost 1 base, with 8 bases between them. The CDR3 has 14 amino acids. CDR3 protein: CASSLMGVNYGYTF. In nucleotides, the CDR3 is TGCGCCAGCAGCTTGATGGGAGTTAACTATGGCTACACCTTC.

There are many counts of this clonotype. The rearrangement joins TRBV6-1 to TRBJ1-1; D remains unclear. Germline V gene sequence: CDR1 MNHNS, CDR2 SASEGT. With 1 base removed from V and 0 bases from J, the gap between germline ends came to 9 bases. The length of the CDR3 is 15 residues. This CDR3 is CASSEGFGMNTEAFF. The CDR3 nucleotides are TGTGCCAGCAGTGAAGGATTCGGAATGAACACTGAAGCTTTCTTT.

This clonotype was observed at least ten times. This sequence joins TRBV3-1 and TRBJ1-2; possible D gene TRBD1, 6 bases. The CDR3 consists of 12 residues. The germline gives CDR1 LGHDT, CDR2 YNNKEL (reference sequence). V lost 4 bases and J 8 bases, leaving 11 bases between the germline ends. The CDR3 region has the DNA TGTGCCAGCAGCCCGAGGGGGACCGGCTACACCTTC. It yields the protein CASSPRGTGYTF.

The chain has TRBV6-1 and TRBJ2-3, with TRBD1 matching 8 bases. Trimming at V came to 5 bases and at J to 2 bases, leaving 6 bases not matched to a gene. The CDR3 totals 15 residues. Germline V gene sequence: CDR1 MNHNS, CDR2 SASEGT. The CDR3 DNA reads TGTGCCAGCAGTCGCACAGGGGGTGCCACAGATACGCAGTATTTT. Residues: CASSRTGGATDTQYF.

In its sample, this clonotype was seen many times. The chain links TRBV2 to TRBJ1-5; no definite D call. The germline V gene encodes CDR1 SNHLY and CDR2 FYNNEI. The ends were cut back, 4 bases at V and 0 bases at J, with 10 bases in the middle. The CDR3 contains 15 residues. The CDR3 sequence: CASSVSHSSNQPQHF. The DNA for the CDR3 is TGTGCCAGCAGTGTCTCCCACAGTAGCAATCAGCCCCAGCATTTT.

On this clonotype: A far larger clone is one nucleotide away, so this likely arose from a read error. The gene calls are TRBV7-9 and TRBJ2-1; D is unclear. This CDR3 is built from 14 residues. V shed 4 bases and J shed 6 bases, with 13 bases lying between them. Germline V gives CDR1 SEHNR, CDR2 FQNEAQ (reference sequence). The CDR3 sequence: CASSSQAEINEQFF. The CDR3 coding sequence is TGTGCCAGCAGCTCCCAGGCGGAAATCAATGAGCAGTTCTTC.

The table lists this clonotype with many counts. The CDR3 DNA is TGTGCCAGCAGCCGCGACGGGAGCTCTGGAAACACCATATATTTT. Translating gives CASSRDGSSGNTIYF. The chain links TRBV6-1 to TRBJ1-3; D is unresolved. The V end was cut by 6 bases, the J end by 0 bases, with 12 bases between. The CDR3 spans 15 residues. Germline V gene sequence: CDR1 MNHNS, CDR2 SASEGT.

The chain uses TRBV28 and TRBJ1-2; D is undetermined. The CDR3 is made up of 14 amino acids. In germline, CDR1 is MDHEN, CDR2 SYDVKM. The V end lost 3 bases, the J end lost 3 bases, and 11 bases lay between the germline ends. Here the CDR3 reads CASSFPRVHYGYTF. The DNA for the CDR3 is TGTGCCAGCAGTTTCCCGAGGGTCCACTATGGCTACACCTTC.

The gene calls are TRBV7-9 and TRBJ1-1, with D unresolved. CDR3 length equals 15 residues. Trimming pared 5 bases from V and 1 base from J, leaving 14 bases between. Per germline, CDR1 SEHNR and CDR2 FQNEAQ (reference sequence). CDR3 DNA sequence: TGTGCCAGCAGCCCGTACATAAGCCGGAACACTGAAGCTTTCTTT. It specifies CASSPYISRNTEAFF.

This clonotype was recorded a few times. V and J are TRBV7-6 and TRBJ2-5; 9 bases map to TRBD2. The CDR3 is made up of 16 amino acids. With 1 base clipped from V and 5 bases from J, the junction kept 8 bases outside the gene matches. Germline V gene data show CDR1 as SGHVS and CDR2 as FNYEAQ. The CDR3 region is CASSLGVSGGAETQYF. As DNA, the CDR3 is TGTGCCAGCAGCTTAGGGGTTAGCGGGGGCGCGGAGACCCAGTACTTC.